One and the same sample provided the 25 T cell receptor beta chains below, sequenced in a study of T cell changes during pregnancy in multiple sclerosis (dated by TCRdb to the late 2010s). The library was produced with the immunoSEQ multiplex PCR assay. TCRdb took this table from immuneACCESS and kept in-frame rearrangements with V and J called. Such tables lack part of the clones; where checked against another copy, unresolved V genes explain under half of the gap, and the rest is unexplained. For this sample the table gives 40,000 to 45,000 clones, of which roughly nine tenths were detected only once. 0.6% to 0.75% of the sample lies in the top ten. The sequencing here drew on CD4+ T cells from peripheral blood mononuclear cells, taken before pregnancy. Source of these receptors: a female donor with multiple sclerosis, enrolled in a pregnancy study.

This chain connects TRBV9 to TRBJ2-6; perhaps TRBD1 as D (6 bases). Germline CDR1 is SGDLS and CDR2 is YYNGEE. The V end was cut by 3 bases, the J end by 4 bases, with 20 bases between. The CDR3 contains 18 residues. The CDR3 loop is CASSEQGRPGGGANVLTF. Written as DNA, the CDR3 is TGTGCCAGCAGCGAACAGGGTCGCCCCGGTGGGGGGGCCAACGTCCTGACTTTC.

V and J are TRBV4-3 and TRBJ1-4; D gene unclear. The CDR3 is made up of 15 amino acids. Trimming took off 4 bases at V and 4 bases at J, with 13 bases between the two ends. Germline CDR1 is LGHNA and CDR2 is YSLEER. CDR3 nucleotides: TGCGCCAGCAGCCGAAGTCAAGCTTTTAATGAAAAACTGTTTTTT. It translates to CASSRSQAFNEKLFF.

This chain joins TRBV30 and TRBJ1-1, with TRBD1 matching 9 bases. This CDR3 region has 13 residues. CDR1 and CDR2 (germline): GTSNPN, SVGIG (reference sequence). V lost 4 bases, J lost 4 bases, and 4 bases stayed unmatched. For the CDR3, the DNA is TGTGCCTGGACCCGACAGGGGGGCACTGAAGCTTTCTTT. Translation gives CAWTRQGGTEAFF.

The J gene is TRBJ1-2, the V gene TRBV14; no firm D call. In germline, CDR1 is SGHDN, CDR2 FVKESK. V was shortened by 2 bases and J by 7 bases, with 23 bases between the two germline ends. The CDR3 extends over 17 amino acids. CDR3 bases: TGTGCCAGCAGCCAACTCGGAAACCGGGAATTTAAATTTGGCTACACCTTC. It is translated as CASSQLGNREFKFGYTF.

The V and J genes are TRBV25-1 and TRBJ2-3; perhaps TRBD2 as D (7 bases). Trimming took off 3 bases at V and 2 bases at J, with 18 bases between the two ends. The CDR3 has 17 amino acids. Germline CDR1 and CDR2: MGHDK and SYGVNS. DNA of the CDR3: TGTGCCAGCAGTGATAAACGCGGGGGCAGGAACACAGATACGCAGTATTTT. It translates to CASSDKRGGRNTDTQYF.

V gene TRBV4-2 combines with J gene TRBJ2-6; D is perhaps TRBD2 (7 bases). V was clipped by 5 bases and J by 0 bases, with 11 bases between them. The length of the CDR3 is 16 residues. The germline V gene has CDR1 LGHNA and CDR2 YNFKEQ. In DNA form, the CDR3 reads TGTGCCAGCAGCAAAGGGGGGGGCTCTGGGGCCAACGTCCTGACTTTC. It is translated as CASSKGGGSGANVLTF.

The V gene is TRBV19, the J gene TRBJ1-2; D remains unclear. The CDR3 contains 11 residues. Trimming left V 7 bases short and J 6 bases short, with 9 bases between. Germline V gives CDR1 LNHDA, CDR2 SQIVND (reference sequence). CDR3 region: CASTGIDGYTF. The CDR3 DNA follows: TGTGCCAGTACCGGGATAGATGGCTACACCTTC.

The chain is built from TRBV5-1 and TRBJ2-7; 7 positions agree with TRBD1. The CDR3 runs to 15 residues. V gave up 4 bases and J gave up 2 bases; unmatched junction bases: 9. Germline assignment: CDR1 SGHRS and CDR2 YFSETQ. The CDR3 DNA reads TGCGCCAGCAGCATCACGACAGGGACAGCCTACGAGCAGTACTTC. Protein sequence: CASSITTGTAYEQYF. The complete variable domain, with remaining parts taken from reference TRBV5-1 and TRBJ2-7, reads KAGVTQTPRYLIKTRGQQVTLSCSPISGHRSVSWYQQTPGQGLQFLFEYFSETQRNKGNFPGRFSGRQFSNSRSEMNVSTLELGDSALYLCASSITTGTAYEQYFGPGTRLTVT.

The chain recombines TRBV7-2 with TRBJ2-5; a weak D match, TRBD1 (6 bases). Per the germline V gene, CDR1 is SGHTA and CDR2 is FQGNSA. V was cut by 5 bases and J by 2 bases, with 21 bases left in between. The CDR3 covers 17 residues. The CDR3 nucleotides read TGTGCCAGCAGCCTAGAGGGGTCGGGGACACCTCAAGAGACCCAGTACTTC. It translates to CASSLEGSGTPQETQYF. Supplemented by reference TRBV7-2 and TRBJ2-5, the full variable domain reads GAGVSQSPSNKVTEKGKDVELRCDPISGHTALYWYRQSLGQGLEFLIYFQGNSAPDKSGLPSDRFSAERTGGSVSTLTIQRTQQEDSAVYLCASSLEGSGTPQETQYFGPGTRLLVL.

The CDR3 DNA is TGTGCCAGTAGTATAACAGGGCTGGTCACAGATACGCAGTATTTT. This gives the protein CASSITGLVTDTQYF. V gene TRBV19 combines with J gene TRBJ2-3; a possible D gene is TRBD1 (6 bases). The V gene's germline CDR1 is LNHDA and CDR2 SQIVND (reference sequence). The CDR3 length is 15 residues. Trimming stripped 2 bases from V and 2 bases from J, with 11 bases between.

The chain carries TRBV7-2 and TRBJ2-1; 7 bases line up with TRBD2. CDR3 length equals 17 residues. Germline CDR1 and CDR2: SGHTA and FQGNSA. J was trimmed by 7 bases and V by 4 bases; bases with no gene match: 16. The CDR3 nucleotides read TGTGCCAGCAGCTCCAAGACTAGCCTGTATGGGCGGAATGAGCAGTTCTTC. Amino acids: CASSSKTSLYGRNEQFF.

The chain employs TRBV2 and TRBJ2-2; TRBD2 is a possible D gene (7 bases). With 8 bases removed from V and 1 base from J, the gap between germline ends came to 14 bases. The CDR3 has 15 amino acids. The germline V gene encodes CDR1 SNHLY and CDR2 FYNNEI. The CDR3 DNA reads TGTGCCAGCGGTGGGGGGGGGCGGAACACCGGGGAGCTGTTTTTT. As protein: CASGGGGRNTGELFF.

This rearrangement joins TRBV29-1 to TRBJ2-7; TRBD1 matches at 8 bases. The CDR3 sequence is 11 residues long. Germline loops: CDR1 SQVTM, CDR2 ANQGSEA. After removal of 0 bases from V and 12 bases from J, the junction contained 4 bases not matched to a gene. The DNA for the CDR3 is TGCAGCGTTGAAGAATTCGACAGGGGGTACTTC. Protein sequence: CSVEEFDRGYF.

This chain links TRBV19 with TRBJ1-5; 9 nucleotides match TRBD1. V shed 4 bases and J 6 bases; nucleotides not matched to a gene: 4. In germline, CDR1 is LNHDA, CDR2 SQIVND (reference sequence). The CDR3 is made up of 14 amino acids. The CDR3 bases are TGTGCCAGTAGTACCGGGACAGGGCTTCAGCCCCAGCATTTT. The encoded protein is CASSTGTGLQPQHF.

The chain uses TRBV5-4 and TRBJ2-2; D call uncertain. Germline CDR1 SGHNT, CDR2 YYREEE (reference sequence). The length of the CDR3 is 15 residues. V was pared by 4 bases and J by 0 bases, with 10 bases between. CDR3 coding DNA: TGTGCCAGCAGCCCAGAAACCTCGAACACCGGGGAGCTGTTTTTT. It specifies CASSPETSNTGELFF.

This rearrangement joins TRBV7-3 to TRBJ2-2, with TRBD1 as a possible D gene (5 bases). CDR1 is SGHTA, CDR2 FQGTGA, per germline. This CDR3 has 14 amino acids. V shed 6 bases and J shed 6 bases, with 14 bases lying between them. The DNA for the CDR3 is TGTGCCAGCAGTCGAAGCAGGGAAGCCGGGGAGCTGTTTTTT. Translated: CASSRSREAGELFF. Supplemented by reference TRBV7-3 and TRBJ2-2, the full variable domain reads GAGVSQTPSNKVTEKGKYVELRCDPISGHTALYWYRQSLGQGPEFLIYFQGTGAADDSGLPNDRFFAVRPEGSVSTLKIQRTERGDSAVYLCASSRSREAGELFFGEGSRLTVL.

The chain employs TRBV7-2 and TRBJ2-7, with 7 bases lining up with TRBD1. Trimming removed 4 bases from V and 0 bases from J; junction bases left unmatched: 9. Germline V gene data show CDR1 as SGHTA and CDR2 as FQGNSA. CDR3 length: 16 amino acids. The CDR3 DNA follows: TGTGCCAGCAGCTCAACCTCCGGGACAGCCTCCTACGAGCAGTACTTC. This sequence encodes CASSSTSGTASYEQYF.

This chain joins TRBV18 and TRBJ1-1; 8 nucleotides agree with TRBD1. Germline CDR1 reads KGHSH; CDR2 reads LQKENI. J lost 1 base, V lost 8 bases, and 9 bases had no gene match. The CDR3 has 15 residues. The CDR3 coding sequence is TGTGCCAGCGCTGACAGGGGCAATAGGAACACTGAAGCTTTCTTT. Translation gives CASADRGNRNTEAFF. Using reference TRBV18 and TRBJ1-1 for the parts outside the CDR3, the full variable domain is NAGVMQNPRHLVRRRGQEARLRCSPMKGHSHVYWYRQLPEEGLKFMVYLQKENIIDESGMPKERFSAEFPKEGPSILRIQQVVRGDSAAYFCASADRGNRNTEAFFGQGTRLTVV.

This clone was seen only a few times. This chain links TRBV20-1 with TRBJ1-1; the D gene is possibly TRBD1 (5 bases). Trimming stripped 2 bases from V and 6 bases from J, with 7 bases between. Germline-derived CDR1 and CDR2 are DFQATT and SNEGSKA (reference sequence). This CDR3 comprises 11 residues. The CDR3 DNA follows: TGCAGTGCTAGAAGGGGCGCTGAAGCTTTCTTT. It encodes CSARRGAEAFF.

This CDR3 is CASSTPGQGYGELFF. The CDR3, as DNA: TGTGCCAGCAGCACACCGGGACAGGGATACGGGGAGCTGTTTTTT. The V gene is TRBV5-4, the J gene TRBJ2-2; 9 nucleotides match TRBD1. Germline-derived CDR1 and CDR2 are SGHNT and YYREEE (reference sequence). The ends lost 4 bases at V and 7 bases at J; junction bases unmatched: 8. This CDR3 is built from 15 residues.

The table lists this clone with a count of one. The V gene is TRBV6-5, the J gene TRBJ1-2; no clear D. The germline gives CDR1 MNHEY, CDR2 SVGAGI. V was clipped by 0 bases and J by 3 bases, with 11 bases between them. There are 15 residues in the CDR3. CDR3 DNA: TGTGCCAGCAGTTACTCCAAGGCCCAGGACTATGGCTACACCTTC. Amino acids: CASSYSKAQDYGYTF.

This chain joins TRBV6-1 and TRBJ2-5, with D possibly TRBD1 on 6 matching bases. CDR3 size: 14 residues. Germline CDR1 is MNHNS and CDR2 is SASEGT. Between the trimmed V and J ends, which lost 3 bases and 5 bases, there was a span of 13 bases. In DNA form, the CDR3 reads TGTGCCAGCAGTGACATTACAGGGTTGGAGACCCAGTACTTC. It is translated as CASSDITGLETQYF.

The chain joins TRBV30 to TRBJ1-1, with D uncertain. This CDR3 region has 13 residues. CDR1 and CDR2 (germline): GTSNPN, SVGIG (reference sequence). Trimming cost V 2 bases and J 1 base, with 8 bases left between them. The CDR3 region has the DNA TGTGCCTGGAGTCCCCGCGGGAACACTGAAGCTTTCTTT. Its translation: CAWSPRGNTEAFF.

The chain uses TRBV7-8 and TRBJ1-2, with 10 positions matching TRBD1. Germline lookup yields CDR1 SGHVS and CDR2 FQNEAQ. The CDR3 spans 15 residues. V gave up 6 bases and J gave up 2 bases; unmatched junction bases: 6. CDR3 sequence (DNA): TGTGCCAGCAGGAGGGACAGGGGAGCCAACTATGGCTACACCTTC. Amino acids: CASRRDRGANYGYTF.

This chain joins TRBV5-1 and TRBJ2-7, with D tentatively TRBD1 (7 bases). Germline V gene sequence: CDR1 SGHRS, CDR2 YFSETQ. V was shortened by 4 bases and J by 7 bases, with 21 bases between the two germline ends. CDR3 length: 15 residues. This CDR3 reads CASSGGFGTAWEQYF. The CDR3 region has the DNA TGCGCCAGCAGCGGGGGGTTCGGGACAGCGTGGGAGCAGTACTTC. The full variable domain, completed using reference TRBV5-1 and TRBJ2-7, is KAGVTQTPRYLIKTRGQQVTLSCSPISGHRSVSWYQQTPGQGLQFLFEYFSETQRNKGNFPGRFSGRQFSNSRSEMNVSTLELGDSALYLCASSGGFGTAWEQYFGPGTRLTVT.